This T cell receptor beta chain was profiled in a study of CD8 T cells in ankylosing spondylitis. Regarding the study as a whole: Clones linked to disease were reported to show significant enrichment in matched ankylosing spondylitis synovial fluid.

Of note for this clonotype: The antigen is not known.

Quantitative 5'-RACE with molecular barcodes was used to make the TCR beta libraries. Using its own MiXCR run on the 5' RACE reads, TCRdb lists one record per CDR3 protein. The sample has 380,000 or so distinct CDR3 sequences, roughly 22% seen once. CDR1 and CDR2 from the germline V gene are MDHEN and SYDVKM. The CDR3 loop spans 13 amino acids. The V end lost 3 bases, the J end lost 6 bases, and 12 bases lay between the germline ends. The chain employs TRBV28 and TRBJ2-7; D is undetermined. The sequencing sample was made of blood, either unsorted or a sorted T cell fraction (not recorded which). The TCR sequence derives from a male donor with ankylosing spondylitis or in good health (not recorded which). The CDR3 spells CASSLSARVEQYF. DNA for the CDR3: TGTGCCAGCAGTTTGTCGGCAAGGGTCGAGCAGTACTTC.